A single sample is the source of the 12 T cell receptor beta chains below, sequenced in a study of T cells expressing NK-cell markers. Reanalyzing the 5' RACE reads, TCRdb keeps one entry per CDR3 protein, without DNA. The sample table sets out around 550,000 distinct CDR3 sequences. The specimen was blood T cells: a sorted CD56 or NKG2C T cell subset, CD4+ or CD8+ T cells, or bulk PBMC T cells (not recorded which). Every receptor here comes from a man aged 18 to 30 in good health.

The V gene is TRBV4-2, the J gene TRBJ2-7; TCRdb's assignment of TRBD1 cannot be checked, as there is no DNA. The germline V gene has CDR1 LGHNA and CDR2 YNFKEQ. The CDR3 runs 15 residues. Here the CDR3 reads CASSQGGTAPQEQYF.

The V call is TRBV5-5, the J call TRBJ2-1; the TCRdb D gene call, TRBD2, has no DNA to confirm it. This CDR3 has 14 amino acids. The germline V gene encodes CDR1 SGHKS and CDR2 YYEKEE (reference sequence). CDR3 amino acids: CASSRGLAGGEQFF.

This chain uses TRBV7-6 with TRBJ2-1; TCRdb's D call, TRBD2, is unchecked because there is no DNA. Germline CDR1 is SGHVS and CDR2 is FNYEAQ. This CDR3 spans 16 amino acids. The CDR3 reads CASSSVSGNAYNEQFF.

V and J are TRBV12-3 or TRBV12-4 and TRBJ1-5; lacking DNA, the TRBD1 call made by TCRdb goes unchecked. The CDR3 spans 16 residues. CDR3 sequence reads: CASSLGTGAANQPQHF.

This chain joins TRBV10-2 and TRBJ1-5; lacking DNA, the TRBD1 call made by TCRdb goes unchecked. The germline V gene has CDR1 WSHSY and CDR2 SAAADI. The CDR3 contains 15 residues. The CDR3 here is CASSRTGEQGQPQHF.

This sequence joins TRBV29-1 and TRBJ2-4; TCRdb indicates TRBD2, and absent DNA this call remains unverified. The germline V gene has CDR1 SQVTM and CDR2 ANQGSEA. The CDR3 is made up of 13 amino acids. The CDR3 protein is CSAAGGGKNIQYF.

The rearrangement joins TRBV5-8 to TRBJ2-5; as DNA is missing, the TRBD1 call by TCRdb cannot be tested. The CDR3 has 15 residues. The germline V gene encodes CDR1 SGHTS and CDR2 YDEGEE. CDR3 sequence reads: CASSRGQGSGETQYF.

This chain links TRBV10-3 with TRBJ2-1; TCRdb reports TRBD2, a call that lacks DNA to check it against. The CDR3 totals 17 residues. Germline CDR1 and CDR2: ENHRY and SYGVKD. This CDR3 reads CAISGLVTSGRDNEQFF.

The CDR3 region is CASSFSRDYYEQYF. The rearrangement joins TRBV6-5 to TRBJ2-7; TCRdb's D call of TRBD2 is untestable without DNA. Germline V lookup: CDR1 MNHEY, CDR2 SVGAGI. CDR3 length equals 14 residues.

This chain connects TRBV6-1 to TRBJ2-3; TCRdb calls TRBD1, which cannot be checked without DNA. The germline V gene has CDR1 MNHNS and CDR2 SASEGT. This CDR3 has 14 residues. The CDR3 loop is CASNLDRGGDTQYF.

The rearrangement joins TRBV7-6 to TRBJ2-1; the TCRdb D gene call, TRBD2, has no DNA to confirm it. Germline loops: CDR1 SGHVS, CDR2 FNYEAQ. The CDR3 has 14 residues. CDR3 amino acids: CASSPTTSGIEQFF.

The CDR3 spells CASSLDGAGGPNYEQYF. The chain has TRBV5-1 and TRBJ2-7; TCRdb selects TRBD2, and the lack of DNA leaves this call unchecked. Germline values: CDR1 SGHRS, CDR2 YFSETQ. The CDR3 covers 17 residues.